This T cell receptor beta chain was captured in a study of T cell responses to AZD1222 COVID-19 vaccine. This CDR3 spans 15 amino acids. V was trimmed by 4 bases and J by 0 bases, leaving 11 bases between them. Germline values: CDR1 SGHNT, CDR2 YYREEE (reference sequence). Study findings and constraints: It was only a handful of AZD1222 recipients who were seropositive at baseline. Repertoire sampling was restricted to post-peak T cell response timepoints. At 160-218 and 743-854, vaccine-associated CD4 TCRs were dominant, and they spanned spike. Variant regions that are unmutated are reportedly the target of nearly half of spike-specific TCRs.

Remarks on this clone: As yet, its antigen is unknown.

Profiling relied on immunoSEQ multiplex PCR, and the TCRdb table lists in-frame clones only, not all of them. The data hold approximately 150,000 clones, with under 95% observed a single time. The material was peripheral blood, obtained 28 days after the second AZD1222 dose. This rearrangement joins TRBV5-4 to TRBJ1-5; a weak D match, TRBD1 (5 bases). This receptor was obtained from an adult who received the AZD1222 COVID-19 vaccine. CDR3 coding DNA: TGTGCCAGCAGCCCGGGACCGAATAGCAATCAGCCCCAGCATTTT. It is translated as CASSPGPNSNQPQHF. Full variable domain (rest looked up from reference TRBV5-4 and TRBJ1-5): ETGVTQSPTHLIKTRGQQVTLRCSSQSGHNTVSWYQQALGQGPQFIFQYYREEENGRGNFPPRFSGLQFPNYSSELNVNALELDDSALYLCASSPGPNSNQPQHFGDGTRLSIL.